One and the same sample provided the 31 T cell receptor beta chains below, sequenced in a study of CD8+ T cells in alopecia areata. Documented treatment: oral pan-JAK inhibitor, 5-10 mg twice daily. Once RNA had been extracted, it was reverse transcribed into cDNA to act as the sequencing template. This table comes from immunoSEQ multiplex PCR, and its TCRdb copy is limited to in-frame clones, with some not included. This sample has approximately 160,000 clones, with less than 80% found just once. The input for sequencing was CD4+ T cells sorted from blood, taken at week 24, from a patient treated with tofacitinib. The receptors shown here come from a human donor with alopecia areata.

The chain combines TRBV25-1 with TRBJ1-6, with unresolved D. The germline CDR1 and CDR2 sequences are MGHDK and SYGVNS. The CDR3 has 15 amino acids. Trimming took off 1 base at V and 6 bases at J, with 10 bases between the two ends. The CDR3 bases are TGTGCCAGCAGTGAATCTGGATTGGGTAATTCACCCCTCCACTTT. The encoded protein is CASSESGLGNSPLHF.

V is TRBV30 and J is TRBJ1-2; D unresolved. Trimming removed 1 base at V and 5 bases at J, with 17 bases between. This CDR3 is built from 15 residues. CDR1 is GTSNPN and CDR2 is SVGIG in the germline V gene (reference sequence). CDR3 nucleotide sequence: TGTGCCTGGAGTGCTCCGTTCAAACCCGATTATGGCTACACCTTC. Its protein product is CAWSAPFKPDYGYTF. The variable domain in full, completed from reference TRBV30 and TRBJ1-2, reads SQTIHQWPATLVQPVGSPLSLECTVEGTSNPNLYWYRQAAGRGLQLLFYSVGIGQISSEVPQNLSASRPQDRQFILSSKKLLLSDSGFYLCAWSAPFKPDYGYTFGSGTRLTVV.

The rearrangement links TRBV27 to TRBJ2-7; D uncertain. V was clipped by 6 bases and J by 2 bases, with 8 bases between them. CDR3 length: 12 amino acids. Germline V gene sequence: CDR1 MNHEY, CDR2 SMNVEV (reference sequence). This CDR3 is CASRAGPYEQYF. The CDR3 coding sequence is TGTGCCAGCAGGGCCGGACCCTACGAGCAGTACTTC.

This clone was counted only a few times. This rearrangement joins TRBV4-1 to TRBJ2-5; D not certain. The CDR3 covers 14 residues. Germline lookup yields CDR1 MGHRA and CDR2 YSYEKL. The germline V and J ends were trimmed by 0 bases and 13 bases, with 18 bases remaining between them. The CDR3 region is CASSQDSERPSGYF. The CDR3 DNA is TGCGCCAGCAGCCAAGATTCGGAGCGACCGTCTGGGTACTTC.

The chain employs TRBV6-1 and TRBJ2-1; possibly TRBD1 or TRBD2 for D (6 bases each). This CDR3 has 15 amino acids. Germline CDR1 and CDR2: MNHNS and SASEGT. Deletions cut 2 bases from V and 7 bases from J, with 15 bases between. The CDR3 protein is CASSEPRGGRNEQFF. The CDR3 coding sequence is TGTGCCAGCAGTGAACCCCGAGGGGGGAGGAATGAGCAGTTCTTC.

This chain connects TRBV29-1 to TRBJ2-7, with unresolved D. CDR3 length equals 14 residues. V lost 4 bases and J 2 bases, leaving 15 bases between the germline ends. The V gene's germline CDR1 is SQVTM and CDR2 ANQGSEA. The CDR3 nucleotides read TGCAGCGTTGTGGTCGGTTCTTGGGCCTACGAGCAGTACTTC. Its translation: CSVVVGSWAYEQYF.

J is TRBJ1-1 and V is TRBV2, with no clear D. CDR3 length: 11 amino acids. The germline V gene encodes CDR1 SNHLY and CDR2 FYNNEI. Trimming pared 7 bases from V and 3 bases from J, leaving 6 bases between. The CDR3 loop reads CASKFDTEAFF. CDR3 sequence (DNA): TGTGCCAGCAAGTTTGACACTGAAGCTTTCTTT.

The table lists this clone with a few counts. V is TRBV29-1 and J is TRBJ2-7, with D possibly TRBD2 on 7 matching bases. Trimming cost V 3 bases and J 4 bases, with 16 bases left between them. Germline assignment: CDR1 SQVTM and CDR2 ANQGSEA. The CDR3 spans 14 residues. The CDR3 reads CSVDTGMGGYEQYF. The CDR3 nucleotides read TGCAGCGTTGACACAGGGATGGGAGGGTACGAGCAGTACTTC.

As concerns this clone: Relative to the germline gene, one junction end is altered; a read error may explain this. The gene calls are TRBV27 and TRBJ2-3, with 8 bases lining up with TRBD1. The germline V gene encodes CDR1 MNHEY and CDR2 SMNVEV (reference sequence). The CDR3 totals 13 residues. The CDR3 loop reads CASSFYGLGQANF. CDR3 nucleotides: TGTGCCAGCAGTTTCTATGGCCTGGGACAGGCTAATTTT.

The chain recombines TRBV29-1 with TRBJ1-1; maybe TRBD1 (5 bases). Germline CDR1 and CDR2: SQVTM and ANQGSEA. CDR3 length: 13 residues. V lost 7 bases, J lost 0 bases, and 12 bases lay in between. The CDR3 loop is CSADTGLNTEAFF. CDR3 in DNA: TGCAGCGCCGACACAGGATTGAACACTGAAGCTTTCTTT.

The CDR3 region has the DNA TGTGCCAGCTCTCGTCGGGCCCAAGAGACCCAGTACTTC. Translation gives CASSRRAQETQYF. V gene TRBV18 combines with J gene TRBJ2-5; D is ambiguous. The V gene lost 6 bases and the J gene lost 1 base, with 9 bases spanning the gap. The CDR3 is 13 amino acids. Germline values: CDR1 KGHSH, CDR2 LQKENI.

The CDR3 DNA reads TGTGCCTGGAGTGTCGGGCCAGCCAAAAACATTCAGTACTTC. Protein sequence: CAWSVGPAKNIQYF. V and J are TRBV30 and TRBJ2-4; D is unclear. This CDR3 contains 14 residues. The V and J ends lost 0 bases and 0 bases respectively, with 6 bases between them. Germline CDR1 is GTSNPN and CDR2 is SVGIG (reference sequence).

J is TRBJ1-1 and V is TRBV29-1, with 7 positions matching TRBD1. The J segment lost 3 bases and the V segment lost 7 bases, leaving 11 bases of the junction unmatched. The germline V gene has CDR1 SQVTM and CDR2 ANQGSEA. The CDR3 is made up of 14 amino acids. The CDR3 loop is CSAETGKGYTEAFF. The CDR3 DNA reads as TGCAGCGCTGAGACAGGGAAGGGATACACTGAAGCTTTCTTT. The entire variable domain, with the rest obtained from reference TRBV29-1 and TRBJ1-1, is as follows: SAVISQKPSRDICQRGTSLTIQCQVDSQVTMMFWYRQQPGQSLTLIATANQGSEATYESGFVIDKFPISRPNLTFSTLTVSNMSPEDSSIYLCSAETGKGYTEAFFGQGTRLTVV.

CDR3 amino acids: CAWSLQRGGLWYEQYF. As DNA, the CDR3 is TGTGCCTGGAGTCTCCAGCGGGGGGGCCTCTGGTACGAGCAGTACTTC. V and J are TRBV30 and TRBJ2-7; 10 nucleotides agree with TRBD2. After removal of 2 bases from V and 4 bases from J, the junction contained 11 bases not matched to a gene. CDR3 size: 16 residues. Germline CDR1 is GTSNPN and CDR2 is SVGIG (reference sequence).

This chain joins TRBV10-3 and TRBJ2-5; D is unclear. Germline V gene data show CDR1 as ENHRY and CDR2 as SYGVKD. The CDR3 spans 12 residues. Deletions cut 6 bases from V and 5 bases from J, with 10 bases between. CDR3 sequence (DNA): TGTGCCATCAGCGCGAATAGGGAGACCCAGTACTTC. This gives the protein CAISANRETQYF.

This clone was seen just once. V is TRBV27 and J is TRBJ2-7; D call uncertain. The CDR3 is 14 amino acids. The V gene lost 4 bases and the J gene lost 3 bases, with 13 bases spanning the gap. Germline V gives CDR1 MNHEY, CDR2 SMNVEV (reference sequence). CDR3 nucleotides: TGTGCCAGCAGTTCCGTGGGTAGAATCTACGAGCAGTACTTC. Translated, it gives CASSSVGRIYEQYF.

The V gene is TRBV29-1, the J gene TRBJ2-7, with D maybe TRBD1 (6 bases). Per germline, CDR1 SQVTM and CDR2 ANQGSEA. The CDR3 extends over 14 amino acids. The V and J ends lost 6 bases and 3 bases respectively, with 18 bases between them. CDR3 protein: CSVRKGVKVYEQYF. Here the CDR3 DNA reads TGCAGCGTCCGGAAGGGGGTCAAAGTCTACGAGCAGTACTTC.

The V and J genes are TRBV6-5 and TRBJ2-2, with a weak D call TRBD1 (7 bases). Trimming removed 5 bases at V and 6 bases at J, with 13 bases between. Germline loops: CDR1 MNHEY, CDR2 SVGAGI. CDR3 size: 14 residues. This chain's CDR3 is CASSARGDPGELFF. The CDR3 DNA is TGTGCCAGCAGTGCCAGGGGGGACCCCGGGGAGCTGTTTTTT.

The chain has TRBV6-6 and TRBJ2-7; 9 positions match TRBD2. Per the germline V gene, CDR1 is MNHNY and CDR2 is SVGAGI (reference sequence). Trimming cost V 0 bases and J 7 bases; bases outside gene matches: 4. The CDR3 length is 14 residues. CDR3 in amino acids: CASSYSGTSREQYF. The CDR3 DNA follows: TGTGCCAGCAGTTACTCCGGGACTAGCAGGGAGCAGTACTTC.

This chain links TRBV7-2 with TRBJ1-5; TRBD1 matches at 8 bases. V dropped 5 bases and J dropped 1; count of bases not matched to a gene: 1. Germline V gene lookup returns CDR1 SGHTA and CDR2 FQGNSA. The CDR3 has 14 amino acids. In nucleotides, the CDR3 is TGTGCCAGCAGCAGACAGGGGAGCAATCAGCCCCAGCATTTT. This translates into CASSRQGSNQPQHF.

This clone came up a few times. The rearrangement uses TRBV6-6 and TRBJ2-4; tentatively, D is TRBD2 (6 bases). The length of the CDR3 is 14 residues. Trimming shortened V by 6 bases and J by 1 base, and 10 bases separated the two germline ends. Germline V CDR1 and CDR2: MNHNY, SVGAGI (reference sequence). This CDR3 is CASSPRGAKNIQYF. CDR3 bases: TGTGCCAGCAGCCCACGGGGGGCCAAAAACATTCAGTACTTC.

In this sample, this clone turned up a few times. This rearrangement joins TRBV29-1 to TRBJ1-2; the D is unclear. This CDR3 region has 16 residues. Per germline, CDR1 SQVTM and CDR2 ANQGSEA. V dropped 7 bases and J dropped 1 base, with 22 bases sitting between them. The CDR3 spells CSAETGRSIFNYGYTF. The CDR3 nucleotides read TGCAGCGCTGAGACTGGGAGAAGCATTTTTAACTATGGCTACACCTTC.

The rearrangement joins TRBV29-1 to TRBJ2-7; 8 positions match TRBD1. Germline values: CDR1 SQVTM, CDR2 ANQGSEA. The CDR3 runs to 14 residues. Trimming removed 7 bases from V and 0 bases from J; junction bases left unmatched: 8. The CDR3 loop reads CSALRTGGSYEQYF. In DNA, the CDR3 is TGCAGCGCCCTTCGAACAGGGGGCTCCTACGAGCAGTACTTC.

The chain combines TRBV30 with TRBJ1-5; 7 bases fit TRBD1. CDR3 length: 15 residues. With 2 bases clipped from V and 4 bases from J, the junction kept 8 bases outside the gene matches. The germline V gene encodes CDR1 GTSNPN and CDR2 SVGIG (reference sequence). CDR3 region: CAWSTETGSNQPQHF. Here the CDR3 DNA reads TGTGCCTGGAGTACCGAGACAGGGTCTAATCAGCCCCAGCATTTT. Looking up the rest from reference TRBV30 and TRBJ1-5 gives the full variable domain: SQTIHQWPATLVQPVGSPLSLECTVEGTSNPNLYWYRQAAGRGLQLLFYSVGIGQISSEVPQNLSASRPQDRQFILSSKKLLLSDSGFYLCAWSTETGSNQPQHFGDGTRLSIL.

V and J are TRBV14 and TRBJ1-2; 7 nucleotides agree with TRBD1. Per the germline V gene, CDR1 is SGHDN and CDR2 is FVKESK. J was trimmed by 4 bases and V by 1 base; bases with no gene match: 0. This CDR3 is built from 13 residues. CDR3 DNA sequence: TGTGCCAGCAGCCAAGCAGGGGGCTATGGCTACACCTTC. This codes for CASSQAGGYGYTF.

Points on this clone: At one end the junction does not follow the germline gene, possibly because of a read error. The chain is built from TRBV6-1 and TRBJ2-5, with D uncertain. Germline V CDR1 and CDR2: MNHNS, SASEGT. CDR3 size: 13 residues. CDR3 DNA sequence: TGTGCCAGCAGGACTCCGGGCGAAGAGTCCCAGTACTTC. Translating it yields CASRTPGEESQYF.

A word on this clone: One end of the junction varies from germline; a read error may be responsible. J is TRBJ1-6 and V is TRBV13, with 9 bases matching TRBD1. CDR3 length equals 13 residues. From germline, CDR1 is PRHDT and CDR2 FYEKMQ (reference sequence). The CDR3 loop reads CASGTGNKSPLHF. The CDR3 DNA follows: TGTGCCAGCGGGACAGGGAATAAGTCACCCCTCCACTTT.

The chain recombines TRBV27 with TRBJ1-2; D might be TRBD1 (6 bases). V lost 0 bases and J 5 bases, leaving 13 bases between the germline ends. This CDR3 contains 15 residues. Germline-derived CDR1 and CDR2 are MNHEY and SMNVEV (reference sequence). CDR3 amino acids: CASSLSLRGTYGYTF. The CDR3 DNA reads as TGTGCCAGCAGTTTATCGCTCAGGGGAACTTATGGCTACACCTTC.

DNA for the CDR3: TGTGCCTGGAGTGTAGTCCCGGGAAGCTATGGCTACACCTTC. As protein: CAWSVVPGSYGYTF. The genes are TRBV30 and TRBJ1-2; no reliable D call. Germline lookup yields CDR1 GTSNPN and CDR2 SVGIG (reference sequence). The V and J ends lost 0 bases and 4 bases respectively, with 12 bases between them. The CDR3 is 14 residues long.

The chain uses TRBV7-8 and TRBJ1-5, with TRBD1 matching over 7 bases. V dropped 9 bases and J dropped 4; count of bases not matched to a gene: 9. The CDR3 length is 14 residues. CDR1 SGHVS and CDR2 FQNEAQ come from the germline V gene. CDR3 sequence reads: CASSRAGGNQPQHF. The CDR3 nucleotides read TGTGCCAGTTCTAGGGCAGGGGGTAATCAGCCCCAGCATTTT.

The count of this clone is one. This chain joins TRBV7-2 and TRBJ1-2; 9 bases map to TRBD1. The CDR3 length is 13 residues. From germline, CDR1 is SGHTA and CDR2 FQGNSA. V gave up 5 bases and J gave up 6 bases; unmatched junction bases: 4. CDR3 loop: CASSLDRGNGYTF. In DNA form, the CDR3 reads TGTGCCAGCAGCCTGGACAGGGGCAATGGCTACACCTTC.